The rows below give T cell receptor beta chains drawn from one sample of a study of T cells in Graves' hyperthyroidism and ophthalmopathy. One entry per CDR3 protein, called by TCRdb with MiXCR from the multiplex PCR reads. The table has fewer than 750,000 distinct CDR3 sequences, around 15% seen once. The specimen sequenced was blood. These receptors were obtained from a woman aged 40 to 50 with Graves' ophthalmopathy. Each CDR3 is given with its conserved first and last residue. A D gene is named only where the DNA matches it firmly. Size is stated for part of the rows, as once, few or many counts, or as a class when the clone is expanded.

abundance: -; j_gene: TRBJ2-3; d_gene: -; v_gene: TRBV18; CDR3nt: TGTGCCAGCTCAACGAGACAGACAGATACGCAGTATTTT; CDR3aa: CASSTRQTDTQYF
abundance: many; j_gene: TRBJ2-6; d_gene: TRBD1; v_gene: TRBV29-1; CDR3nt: TGCAGCGTGGAGGACAGGGCTTCTGGGGCCAACGTCCTGACTTTC; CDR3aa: CSVEDRASGANVLTF
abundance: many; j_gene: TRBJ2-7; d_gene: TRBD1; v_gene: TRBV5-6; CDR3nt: TGTGCCAGCAGCCTCTCCCTACCGGGACAGGGTTACGAGCAGTACTTC; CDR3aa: CASSLSLPGQGYEQYF
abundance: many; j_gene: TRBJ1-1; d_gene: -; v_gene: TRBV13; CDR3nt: TGTGCCAGCAGCACGACGACAGGAGGGGAGAGAGCTGAAGCTTTCTTT; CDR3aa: CASSTTTGGERAEAFF
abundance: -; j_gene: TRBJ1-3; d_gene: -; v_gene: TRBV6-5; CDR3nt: TGTGCCAGCAGTTCTTTCCACACCATATATTTT; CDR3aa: CASSSFHTIYF
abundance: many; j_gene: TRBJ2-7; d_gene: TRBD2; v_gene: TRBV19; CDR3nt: TGTGCCAGTAGTTCTACTAGCGGGGTCTACGAGCAGTACTTC; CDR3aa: CASSSTSGVYEQYF
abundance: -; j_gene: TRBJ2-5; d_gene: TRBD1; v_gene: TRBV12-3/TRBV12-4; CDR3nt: TGTGCCAGCAGGGTGACAGGGGAGGAGACCCAGTACTTC; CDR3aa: CASRVTGEETQYF
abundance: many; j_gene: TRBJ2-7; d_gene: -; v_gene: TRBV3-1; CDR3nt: TGTGCCAGCAGCCGATCGGACTTGGGCTACGAGCAGTACTTC; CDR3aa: CASSRSDLGYEQYF
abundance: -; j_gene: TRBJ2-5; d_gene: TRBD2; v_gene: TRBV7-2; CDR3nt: TGTGCCAGCAGCCAAGGACTAGCGGGAGTTACCCAGTACTTC; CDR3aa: CASSQGLAGVTQYF
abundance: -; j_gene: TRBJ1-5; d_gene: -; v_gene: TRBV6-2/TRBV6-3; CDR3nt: TGTGCCAGCAGTCCAAAGGGAACCCCAGTGCTATATAGCAATCAGCCCCAGCATTTT; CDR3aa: CASSPKGTPVLYSNQPQHF
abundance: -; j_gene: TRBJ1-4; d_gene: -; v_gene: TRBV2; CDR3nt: TGTGCCAGCAGTATCGGGCAAGGTGGGGATGAAAAACTGTTTTTT; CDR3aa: CASSIGQGGDEKLFF
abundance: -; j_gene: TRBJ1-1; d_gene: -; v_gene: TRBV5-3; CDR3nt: TGTGCCAGCAAGCTGGGGTTGGGGACGAGCACTGAAGCTTTCTTT; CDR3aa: CASKLGLGTSTEAFF
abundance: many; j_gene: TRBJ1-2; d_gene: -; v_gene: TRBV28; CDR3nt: TGTGCCAGCAGTTCCACCCGGGGTGGGACTTATGGCTACACCTTC; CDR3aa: CASSSTRGGTYGYTF
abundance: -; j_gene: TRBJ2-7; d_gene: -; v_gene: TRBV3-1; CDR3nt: TGTGCCAGCAGCCAAGATCAGGGACTGAGACAGTACTTC; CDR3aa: CASSQDQGLRQYF
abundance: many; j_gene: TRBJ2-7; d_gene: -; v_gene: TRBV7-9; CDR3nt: TGTGCCAGCAGCTCATCGGGACAAGACTACGAGCAGTACTTC; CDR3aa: CASSSSGQDYEQYF
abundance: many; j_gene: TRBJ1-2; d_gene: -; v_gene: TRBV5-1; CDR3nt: TGCGCCAGCAGCTTGGCGGCCTTCAGTGGCTACACCTTC; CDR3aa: CASSLAAFSGYTF
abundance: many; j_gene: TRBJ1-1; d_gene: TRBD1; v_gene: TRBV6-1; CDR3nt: TGTGCCAGCAGTGAGGGTCCTGGACAGGTTCCCACTGAAGCTTTCTTT; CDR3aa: CASSEGPGQVPTEAFF
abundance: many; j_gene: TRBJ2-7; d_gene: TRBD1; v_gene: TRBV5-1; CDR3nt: TGCGCCAGCAGCCCGGGGACAGGATACACGACCTACGAGCAGTACTTC; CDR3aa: CASSPGTGYTTYEQYF
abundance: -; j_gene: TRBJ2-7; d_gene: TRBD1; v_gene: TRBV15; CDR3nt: TGTGCCACCAGCGGCTATCCAGGGGGACAGTACTTC; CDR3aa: CATSGYPGGQYF
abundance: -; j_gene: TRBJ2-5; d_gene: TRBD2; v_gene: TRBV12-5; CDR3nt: TGTGCTAGTGGTTTGGCCTCCCTTGGGGGGGAAGGAGAGACCCAGTACTTC; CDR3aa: CASGLASLGGEGETQYF
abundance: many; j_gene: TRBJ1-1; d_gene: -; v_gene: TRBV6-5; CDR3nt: TGTGCCAGCAGTTACTTTCTCAGGTCCCGCATGAACACTGAAGCTTTCTTT; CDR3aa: CASSYFLRSRMNTEAFF
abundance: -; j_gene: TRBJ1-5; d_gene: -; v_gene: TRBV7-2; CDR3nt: TGTGCCAGCAGATGGGACTTCAATCAGCCCCAGCATTTT; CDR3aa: CASRWDFNQPQHF
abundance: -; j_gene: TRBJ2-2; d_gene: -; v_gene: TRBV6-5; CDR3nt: TGTGCCAGCAGTTACTCGACAACAGGGAGATCGACCGGGGAGCTGTTTTTT; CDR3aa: CASSYSTTGRSTGELFF
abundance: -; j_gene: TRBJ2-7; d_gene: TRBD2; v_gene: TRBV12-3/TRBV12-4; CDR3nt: TGTGCCAGCAGCACGGCTAGCGGGAGCTCCTACGAGCAGTACTTC; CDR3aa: CASSTASGSSYEQYF
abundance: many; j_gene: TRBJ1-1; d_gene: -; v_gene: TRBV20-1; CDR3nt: TGCAGTGCTAGAGATCTTCAAGGGAACACTGAAGCTTTCTTT; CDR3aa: CSARDLQGNTEAFF